These 30 T cell receptor beta chains originate from one sample sequenced in a study of cytomegalovirus exposure and HLA in healthy donors. PCR amplification relied on 60 Vbeta primers (plus 13 Jbeta primers). TCRdb keeps only in-frame clones here, not all; method: immunoSEQ multiplex PCR. The sample includes about 180,000 clones, approximately 72% seen only once; the top ten take around 2.6%. The sequenced sample was PBMCs. These TCRs come from a female donor in good health and CMV-seronegative.

The chain couples TRBV27 to TRBJ1-4; TRBD1 might be the D (6 bases). CDR3 length: 14 amino acids. Trimming cost V 1 base and J 7 bases, with 10 bases left between them. Per germline, CDR1 MNHEY and CDR2 SMNVEV (reference sequence). Written as DNA, the CDR3 is TGTGCCAGCAGTTTATGGGGGCGCGGTGAAAAACTGTTTTTT. It codes for CASSLWGRGEKLFF.

This clone turned up a few times. The genes are TRBV7-6 and TRBJ1-1, with 10 bases aligning to TRBD1. The CDR3 is 17 amino acids. J gave up 2 bases and V 5 bases, and 11 bases lay outside the gene matches. Germline V gene data show CDR1 as SGHVS and CDR2 as FNYEAQ. The CDR3, as DNA: TGTGCCAGCAGCCCGGGACAGGGGACGGCGACAAACACTGAAGCTTTCTTT. Protein: CASSPGQGTATNTEAFF.

The genes are TRBV10-2 and TRBJ1-2, with D unclear. V was shortened by 2 bases and J by 4 bases, with 11 bases between the two germline ends. There are 14 residues in the CDR3. Germline V lookup: CDR1 WSHSY, CDR2 SAAADI. The CDR3 coding sequence is TGCGCCAGCAGTGAGGGAGGACCTCTCTATGGCTACACCTTC. It specifies CASSEGGPLYGYTF.

This clone was observed once. This rearrangement joins TRBV18 to TRBJ1-4; 9 bases fit TRBD1. The V gene end was trimmed by 6 bases and the J gene end by 2 bases; junction bases not matched to a gene: 4. Germline-derived CDR1 and CDR2 are KGHSH and LQKENI. The length of the CDR3 is 15 residues. Here the CDR3 DNA reads TGTGCCAGCTCCCCTGGGACAGGGACTAATGAAAAACTGTTTTTT. It codes for CASSPGTGTNEKLFF.

This clone turned up a few times. V and J are TRBV5-5 and TRBJ1-1; 9 bases match TRBD1. Germline CDR1 reads SGHKS; CDR2 reads YYEKEE (reference sequence). CDR3 length equals 14 residues. The J segment lost 5 bases and the V segment lost 5 bases, leaving 7 bases of the junction unmatched. CDR3 coding DNA: TGTGCCAGCAGACCCGGACAGGGGTCGACTGAAGCTTTCTTT. It translates to CASRPGQGSTEAFF.

V and J are TRBV6-6 and TRBJ1-2; 7 positions agree with TRBD1. J was trimmed by 8 bases and V by 2 bases; bases with no gene match: 8. The germline gives CDR1 MNHNY, CDR2 SVGAGI (reference sequence). The CDR3 contains 14 residues. CDR3 in DNA: TGTGCCAGCAGTTACGATAGGGCGGGACAGGGCTACACCTTC. It is translated as CASSYDRAGQGYTF.

The CDR3 sequence: CASSLEAGWYEQYF. The CDR3 bases are TGCGCCAGCAGCTTGGAGGCCGGGTGGTACGAGCAGTACTTC. The V and J genes are TRBV5-1 and TRBJ2-7; D is ambiguous. Germline CDR1 SGHRS, CDR2 YFSETQ. Trimming stripped 0 bases from V and 4 bases from J, with 11 bases between. CDR3 size: 14 residues.

The chain is built from TRBV7-8 and TRBJ1-2; 10 bases map to TRBD1. The CDR3 length is 14 residues. Trimming cost V 6 bases and J 8 bases; bases outside gene matches: 9. Germline lookup yields CDR1 SGHVS and CDR2 FQNEAQ. CDR3 in amino acids: CASSPTRQGAGYTF. The CDR3 nucleotides are TGTGCCAGCAGTCCTACCCGACAGGGGGCGGGCTACACCTTC.

This chain connects TRBV7-9 to TRBJ2-7; 8 positions match TRBD2. The CDR3 length is 15 residues. Germline trimming cut 2 bases from V and 6 bases from J; bases unmatched to any gene: 9. The germline CDR1 and CDR2 sequences are SEHNR and FQNEAQ (reference sequence). CDR3 bases: TGTGCCAGCAGCTTACGCCCGGGAGGGTCGGGCGAGCAGTACTTC. Its translation: CASSLRPGGSGEQYF.

The CDR3 region has the DNA TGTGCCAGCAGCGCCGGGACAGGGGGCTTGCACGAGCAGTACTTC. Protein: CASSAGTGGLHEQYF. This chain links TRBV7-3 with TRBJ2-7; 12 positions match TRBD1. Unmatched junction bases numbered 7, after V lost 5 bases and J lost 5 bases. The germline CDR1 and CDR2 sequences are SGHTA and FQGTGA. This CDR3 is 15 amino acids long.

The rearrangement joins TRBV28 to TRBJ2-5; 11 positions match TRBD2. The J call may be wrong; the DNA end is better matched by TRBJ2-7. Germline V gene data show CDR1 as MDHEN and CDR2 as SYDVKM. This CDR3 comprises 13 residues. The DNA for the CDR3 is TGTGCCACCCTACTAGCGGGAGTTCGCGAGCAGTACTTC. The encoded protein is CATLLAGVREQYF.

The count of this clone is one. The V gene is TRBV19, the J gene TRBJ2-1; 10 bases align to TRBD1. Germline CDR1 reads LNHDA; CDR2 reads SQIVND (reference sequence). This CDR3 is 17 amino acids long. V lost 6 bases, J lost 10 bases, and 18 bases stayed unmatched. Written as DNA, the CDR3 is TGTGCCAGTAGCCAACTCGCGGGGAGGACAGGGGGGGCGGAGCAGTTCTTC. This encodes CASSQLAGRTGGAEQFF.

The genes are TRBV6-5 and TRBJ2-5, with D tentatively TRBD1 (5 bases). V shed 0 bases and J shed 1 base, with 6 bases lying between them. This CDR3 comprises 14 residues. The germline V gene has CDR1 MNHEY and CDR2 SVGAGI. The CDR3 reads CASSYSRGQETQYF. The CDR3 DNA reads TGTGCCAGCAGTTACTCAAGGGGCCAAGAGACCCAGTACTTC.

The gene calls are TRBV19 and TRBJ2-7; 8 bases align to TRBD1. Trimming removed 4 bases from V and 1 base from J; junction bases left unmatched: 3. Per the germline V gene, CDR1 is LNHDA and CDR2 is SQIVND (reference sequence). The length of the CDR3 is 14 residues. CDR3: CASSTDRGSYEQYF. In DNA, the CDR3 is TGTGCCAGTAGTACAGACAGGGGATCCTACGAGCAGTACTTC.

This clone was detected once. The chain has TRBV19 and TRBJ1-2; no clear D gene. Trimming shortened V by 2 bases and J by 1 base, and 5 bases separated the two germline ends. This CDR3 is built from 13 residues. CDR1 LNHDA and CDR2 SQIVND come from the germline V gene (reference sequence). The CDR3 sequence is CASSIIDNYGYTF. In DNA, the CDR3 is TGTGCCAGTAGTATAATAGATAACTATGGCTACACCTTC.

The genes are TRBV6-6 and TRBJ2-7, with 7 positions matching TRBD1. Germline V gene lookup returns CDR1 MNHNY and CDR2 SVGAGI (reference sequence). This CDR3 contains 15 residues. V shed 6 bases, J shed 3 bases, and the junction held 11 bases outside the gene matches. The CDR3 region has the DNA TGTGCCAGCAGCCCTCGACAGGGTGGGGACTACGAGCAGTACTTC. This translates into CASSPRQGGDYEQYF.

The chain links TRBV28 to TRBJ1-2, with 9 bases identical to TRBD1. Losses at the gene ends were 3 bases for V and 8 bases for J; bases not matched to a gene: 10. The CDR3 contains 15 residues. CDR1 and CDR2 (germline): MDHEN, SYDVKM. CDR3 in amino acids: CASSFPGTGWEGYTF. As DNA, the CDR3 is TGTGCCAGCAGTTTCCCCGGGACAGGGTGGGAGGGCTACACCTTC.

This chain joins TRBV19 and TRBJ1-1; D is uncertain. This CDR3 has 13 amino acids. Germline CDR1 LNHDA, CDR2 SQIVND (reference sequence). V was trimmed by 7 bases and J by 1 base, leaving 10 bases between them. The CDR3 DNA sequence: TGTGCCAGTACGTGGGGAGCGAACACTGAAGCTTTCTTT. This gives the protein CASTWGANTEAFF.

The chain joins TRBV2 to TRBJ2-1; the match to TRBD2 covers 8 bases. From germline, CDR1 is SNHLY and CDR2 FYNNEI. Trimming at V came to 2 bases and at J to 9 bases, leaving 9 bases not matched to a gene. This CDR3 has 15 residues. CDR3 bases: TGTGCCAGCAGTGAACATGGAGCGGGAGCGAGTGAGCAGTTCTTC. This encodes CASSEHGAGASEQFF.

The rearrangement uses TRBV6-5 and TRBJ2-7; the match to TRBD2 covers 9 bases. Trimming removed 6 bases from V and 6 bases from J; junction bases left unmatched: 9. CDR1 MNHEY and CDR2 SVGAGI come from the germline V gene. The CDR3 runs to 14 residues. As DNA, the CDR3 is TGTGCCAGCAGACAAGGACTAGCGACTGCCGAGCAGTACTTC. This sequence encodes CASRQGLATAEQYF.

The rearrangement uses TRBV5-8 and TRBJ2-5, with 7 bases lining up with TRBD1. This CDR3 region has 15 residues. The junction had 8 bases not matched to a gene; V was cut back by 2 bases and J by 4 bases. Germline CDR1 and CDR2: SGHTS and YDEGEE. CDR3 protein: CASSFQRGRGETQYF. CDR3 in DNA: TGTGCCAGCAGCTTTCAGAGGGGGCGAGGAGAGACCCAGTACTTC.

The chain recombines TRBV29-1 with TRBJ2-5, with TRBD2 as a possible D gene (5 bases). Germline V gene sequence: CDR1 SQVTM, CDR2 ANQGSEA. V shed 4 bases and J shed 5 bases, with 8 bases lying between them. The CDR3 is 11 amino acids. The CDR3 spells CSVGGFETQYF. The CDR3 coding sequence is TGCAGCGTTGGAGGGTTCGAGACCCAGTACTTC.

The genes are TRBV5-4 and TRBJ1-3; the D is unclear. Per the germline V gene, CDR1 is SGHNT and CDR2 is YYREEE (reference sequence). The CDR3 runs 15 residues. The V end was cut by 4 bases, the J end by 0 bases, with 11 bases between. The CDR3 region has the DNA TGTGCCAGCAGCCGCACGGGAAGCTCTGGAAACACCATATATTTT. It codes for CASSRTGSSGNTIYF.

The V gene is TRBV2, the J gene TRBJ2-7; possible D gene TRBD1, 6 bases. The CDR3 is 12 residues long. Germline CDR1 reads SNHLY; CDR2 reads FYNNEI. With 6 bases removed from V and 5 bases from J, the gap between germline ends came to 11 bases. The CDR3 DNA reads as TGTGCCAGCAGCTGGGGGCGAGACGAGCAGTACTTC. The encoded protein is CASSWGRDEQYF.

This chain links TRBV10-3 with TRBJ1-2; 7 bases are shared with TRBD1. The ends lost 2 bases at V and 8 bases at J; junction bases unmatched: 11. The CDR3 runs to 15 residues. Germline assignment: CDR1 ENHRY and CDR2 SYGVKD. The CDR3 DNA reads as TGTGCCATCAGTGAGCCCGGTTGGCAGGGGGGAGGCTACACCTTC. Amino acids: CAISEPGWQGGGYTF.

The rearrangement links TRBV29-1 to TRBJ1-1; no firm D call. The CDR3 has 17 amino acids. Germline V gives CDR1 SQVTM, CDR2 ANQGSEA. V was cut by 2 bases and J by 0 bases, with 19 bases left in between. The CDR3: CSVESQAPWPMNTEAFF. Here the CDR3 DNA reads TGCAGCGTTGAATCGCAGGCCCCCTGGCCCATGAACACTGAAGCTTTCTTT.

This clone was found a few times. The genes are TRBV27 and TRBJ2-7; unclear D gene. The CDR3 totals 14 residues. Germline V gene sequence: CDR1 MNHEY, CDR2 SMNVEV (reference sequence). The ends were cut back, 8 bases at V and 4 bases at J, with 18 bases in the middle. The CDR3 protein is CASSPAGGLYEQYF. In DNA form, the CDR3 reads TGTGCCAGCTCCCCTGCTGGTGGGCTTTACGAGCAGTACTTC.

This clone turned up a few times. The gene calls are TRBV28 and TRBJ2-6; TRBD1 is a possible D gene (6 bases). Deletions cut 4 bases from V and 2 bases from J, with 12 bases between. CDR1 and CDR2 from the germline V gene are MDHEN and SYDVKM. The CDR3 runs to 16 residues. Written as DNA, the CDR3 is TGTGCCAGCAGTTACTCGGACAGACCTGGGGCCAACGTCCTGACTTTC. Residues: CASSYSDRPGANVLTF.

The rearrangement joins TRBV29-1 to TRBJ1-1, with D hard to call. CDR1 is SQVTM, CDR2 ANQGSEA, per germline. V was clipped by 4 bases and J by 0 bases, with 6 bases between them. The length of the CDR3 is 12 residues. The CDR3 sequence is CSVVNMNTEAFF. The CDR3 DNA reads as TGCAGCGTTGTTAACATGAACACTGAAGCTTTCTTT. The full variable domain, rest sourced from reference TRBV29-1 and TRBJ1-1, is SAVISQKPSRDICQRGTSLTIQCQVDSQVTMMFWYRQQPGQSLTLIATANQGSEATYESGFVIDKFPISRPNLTFSTLTVSNMSPEDSSIYLCSVVNMNTEAFFGQGTRLTVV.

This clone was detected only once. This rearrangement joins TRBV10-1 to TRBJ2-6, with D unclear. V was cut by 5 bases and J by 3 bases, with 8 bases left in between. From germline, CDR1 is WNHNN and CDR2 SYGVQD (reference sequence). This CDR3 region has 14 residues. The CDR3 sequence: CASSSRLGANVLTF. In DNA form, the CDR3 reads TGCGCCAGCAGTTCGCGTCTTGGGGCCAACGTCCTGACTTTC.